Presented here are 13 T cell receptor beta chains from one specimen sequenced in a study of OX40 agonist ivuxolimab in advanced cancers. The repertoire was sequenced with immunoSEQ multiplex PCR; TCRdb's copy has only in-frame clones and lacks some. The table lists 74,000 or so clones, less than 95% of them singletons, with more than 1.5% in the top ten. Sequencing used CD4+ or CD8+ T cells sorted from blood, obtained in a trial of the OX40 agonist ivuxolimab. The receptors shown here come from an adult with an advanced solid tumor such as melanoma, head and neck, liver or kidney cancer.

The chain recombines TRBV10-1 with TRBJ2-2; 8 bases align to TRBD2. The V and J ends lost 5 bases and 1 base, in that order; junction bases with no gene match: 3. CDR1 WNHNN and CDR2 SYGVQD come from the germline V gene (reference sequence). This CDR3 region has 15 residues. CDR3 nucleotide sequence: TGCGCCAGCAGTCCCACTAGCGGGAACACCGGGGAGCTGTTTTTT. This sequence encodes CASSPTSGNTGELFF.

The V and J genes are TRBV2 and TRBJ2-5; no definite D call. Germline V gene lookup returns CDR1 SNHLY and CDR2 FYNNEI. Trimming removed 4 bases at V and 2 bases at J, with 2 bases between. CDR3 size: 11 residues. The CDR3 spells CASSVQETQYF. DNA for the CDR3: TGTGCCAGCAGTGTACAAGAGACCCAGTACTTC. Full variable domain (outside the CDR3, taken from reference TRBV2 and TRBJ2-5): EPEVTQTPSHQVTQMGQEVILRCVPISNHLYFYWYRQILGQKVEFLVSFYNNEISEKSEIFDDQFSVERPDGSNFTLKIRSTKLEDSAMYFCASSVQETQYFGPGTRLLVL.

The chain uses TRBV11-3 and TRBJ1-5; D is unresolved. CDR1 and CDR2 (germline): SGHNT, YENEEA. The ends were cut back, 3 bases at V and 6 bases at J, with 9 bases in the middle. The CDR3 loop spans 13 amino acids. The DNA of the CDR3 is TGTGCCAGCAGCTTCACTGTTGGTCAGCCCCAGCATTTT. This encodes CASSFTVGQPQHF.

Turning to this clone: The sample carries other DNA sequences with the same CDR3. The chain has TRBV10-3 and TRBJ2-2, with 7 bases identical to TRBD1. V shed 4 bases and J 0 bases; nucleotides not matched to a gene: 2. Germline assignment: CDR1 ENHRY and CDR2 SYGVKD. The CDR3 has 15 amino acids. The DNA of the CDR3 is TGTGCCATCAGTGGGCAGGGGGCGAACACCGGGGAGCTGTTTTTT. Translated, it gives CAISGQGANTGELFF.

V is TRBV11-2 and J is TRBJ2-7; D gene ambiguous. The ends were cut back, 2 bases at V and 1 base at J, with 9 bases in the middle. Looked up from germline, CDR1 is SGHAT and CDR2 is FQNNGV. The CDR3 has 14 amino acids. CDR3 residues: CASSLNPVSYEQYF. CDR3 nucleotide sequence: TGTGCCAGCAGCTTAAACCCAGTTTCCTACGAGCAGTACTTC.

This sequence joins TRBV4-1 and TRBJ1-2; possibly TRBD1 for D (6 bases). The ends were cut back, 2 bases at V and 2 bases at J, with 6 bases in the middle. This CDR3 comprises 13 residues. CDR1 and CDR2 (germline): MGHRA, YSYEKL. CDR3 protein: CASSQQGNYGYTF. DNA of the CDR3: TGCGCCAGCAGCCAACAGGGGAACTATGGCTACACCTTC.

This chain joins TRBV5-5 and TRBJ1-6, with D perhaps matching TRBD1 (5 bases). The germline V gene has CDR1 SGHKS and CDR2 YYEKEE (reference sequence). The CDR3 covers 14 residues. The germline V and J ends were trimmed by 0 bases and 10 bases, with 11 bases remaining between them. Here the CDR3 reads CASSLAEGDSPLHF. DNA of the CDR3: TGTGCCAGCAGCTTGGCCGAAGGGGACTCACCCCTCCACTTT.

The chain carries TRBV11-1 and TRBJ2-7, with 11 positions matching TRBD2. CDR1 is SGHAT and CDR2 is FQDESV in the germline V gene (reference sequence). Trimming cost V 1 base and J 0 bases; bases outside gene matches: 5. The CDR3 consists of 17 residues. CDR3 DNA sequence: TGTGCCAGCAGCTTAGGTTTGGGGACTAGCGGCTCCTACGAGCAGTACTTC. Translated, it gives CASSLGLGTSGSYEQYF.

This chain joins TRBV14 and TRBJ2-7; no reliable D call. This CDR3 has 14 residues. The V gene's germline CDR1 is SGHDN and CDR2 FVKESK. V was clipped by 4 bases and J by 1 base, with 11 bases between them. CDR3 protein: CASSLRTDSYEQYF. CDR3 bases: TGTGCCAGCAGCCTTAGAACAGATTCCTACGAGCAGTACTTC.

The V call is TRBV5-1, the J call TRBJ1-1, with TRBD1 as a possible D gene (6 bases). This CDR3 region has 15 residues. The V gene's germline CDR1 is SGHRS and CDR2 YFSETQ. Trimming removed 0 bases from V and 4 bases from J, with 13 bases in between. CDR3 sequence (DNA): TGCGCCAGCAGCTTGGCCACAGGGCTGGCCACTGAAGCTTTCTTT. Amino acid sequence: CASSLATGLATEAFF.

V usage is TRBV9 and J usage is TRBJ2-5; 13 nucleotides line up with TRBD2. Germline loops: CDR1 SGDLS, CDR2 YYNGEE. V lost 0 bases, J lost 3 bases, and 5 bases stayed unmatched. CDR3 length equals 17 residues. The DNA of the CDR3 is TGTGCCAGCAGCGTAGGACTAGCGGGGGGTGGTGAAGAGACCCAGTACTTC. Encoded protein: CASSVGLAGGGEETQYF.

The CDR3 bases are TGTGCCAACATTCTCCCCGGGGGGGGTCGGGAAGAGACCCAGTACTTC. The encoded protein is CANILPGGGREETQYF. V is TRBV25-1 and J is TRBJ2-5; TRBD2 matches 8 bases. The trim removed 10 bases at V and 3 bases at J, leaving 16 bases unmatched. The germline V gene has CDR1 MGHDK and CDR2 SYGVNS. This CDR3 spans 16 amino acids.

The chain combines TRBV6-6 with TRBJ2-3; no definite D call. V lost 6 bases and J lost 2, with 9 bases in between. This CDR3 region has 13 residues. The germline gives CDR1 MNHNY, CDR2 SVGAGI (reference sequence). CDR3 nucleotide sequence: TGTGCCAGCAGCCCGACGAACACAGATACGCAGTATTTT. This sequence encodes CASSPTNTDTQYF.